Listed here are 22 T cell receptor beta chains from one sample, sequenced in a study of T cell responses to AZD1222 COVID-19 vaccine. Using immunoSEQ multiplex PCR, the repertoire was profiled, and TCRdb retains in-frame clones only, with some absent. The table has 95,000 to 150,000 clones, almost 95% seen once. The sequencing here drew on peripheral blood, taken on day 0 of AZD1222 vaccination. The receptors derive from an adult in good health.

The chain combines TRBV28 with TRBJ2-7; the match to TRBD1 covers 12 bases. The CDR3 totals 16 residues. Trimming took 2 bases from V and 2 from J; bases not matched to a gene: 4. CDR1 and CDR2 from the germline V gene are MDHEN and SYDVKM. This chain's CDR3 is CASSLGGTGGTYEQYV. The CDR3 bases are TGTGCCAGCAGTTTAGGCGGGACAGGGGGCACCTACGAGCAGTACGTC.

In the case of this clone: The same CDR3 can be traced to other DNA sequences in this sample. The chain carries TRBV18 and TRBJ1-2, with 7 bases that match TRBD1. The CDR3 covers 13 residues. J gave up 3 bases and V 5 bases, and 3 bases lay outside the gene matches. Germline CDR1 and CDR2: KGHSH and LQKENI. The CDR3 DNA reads TGTGCCAGCTCAGCCGGGACAGACTATGGCTACACCTTC. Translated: CASSAGTDYGYTF.

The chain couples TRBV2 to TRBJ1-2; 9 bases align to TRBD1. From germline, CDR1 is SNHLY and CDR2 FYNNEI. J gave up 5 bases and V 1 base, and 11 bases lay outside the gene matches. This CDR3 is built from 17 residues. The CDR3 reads CASSEVLPGTGWYGYTF. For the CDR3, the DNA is TGTGCCAGCAGTGAAGTGCTCCCCGGGACAGGGTGGTATGGCTACACCTTC. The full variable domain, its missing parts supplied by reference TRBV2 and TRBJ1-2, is EPEVTQTPSHQVTQMGQEVILRCVPISNHLYFYWYRQILGQKVEFLVSFYNNEISEKSEIFDDQFSVERPDGSNFTLKIRSTKLEDSAMYFCASSEVLPGTGWYGYTFGSGTRLTVV.

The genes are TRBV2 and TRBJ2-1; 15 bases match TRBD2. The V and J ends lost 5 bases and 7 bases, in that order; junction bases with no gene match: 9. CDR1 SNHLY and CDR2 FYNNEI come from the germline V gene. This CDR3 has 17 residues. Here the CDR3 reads CASSPRTSGGGSNEQFF. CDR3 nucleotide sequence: TGTGCCAGCAGTCCTCGGACTAGCGGGGGGGGATCGAATGAGCAGTTCTTC.

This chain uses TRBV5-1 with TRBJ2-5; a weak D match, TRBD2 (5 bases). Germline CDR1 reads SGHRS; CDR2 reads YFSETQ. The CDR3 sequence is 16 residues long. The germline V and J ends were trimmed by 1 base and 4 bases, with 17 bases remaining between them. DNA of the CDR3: TGCGCCAGCAGCTTGTTCGTAGCGCAAGCCGGAGAGACCCAGTACTTC. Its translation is CASSLFVAQAGETQYF.

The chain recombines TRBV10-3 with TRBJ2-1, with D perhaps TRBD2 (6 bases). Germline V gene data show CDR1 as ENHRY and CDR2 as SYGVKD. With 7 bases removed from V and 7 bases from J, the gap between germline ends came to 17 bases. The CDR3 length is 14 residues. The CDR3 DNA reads TGTGCCATCAACGGGGGATTGATGATTAATGAGCAGTTCTTC. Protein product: CAINGGLMINEQFF.

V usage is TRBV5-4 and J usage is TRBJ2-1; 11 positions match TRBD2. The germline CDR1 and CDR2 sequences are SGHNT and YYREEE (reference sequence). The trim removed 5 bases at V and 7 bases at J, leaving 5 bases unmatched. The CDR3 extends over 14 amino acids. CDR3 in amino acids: CASRVAGGLNEQFF. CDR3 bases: TGTGCCAGCAGAGTAGCGGGGGGGCTTAATGAGCAGTTCTTC. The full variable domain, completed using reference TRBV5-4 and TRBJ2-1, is ETGVTQSPTHLIKTRGQQVTLRCSSQSGHNTVSWYQQALGQGPQFIFQYYREEENGRGNFPPRFSGLQFPNYSSELNVNALELDDSALYLCASRVAGGLNEQFFGPGTRLTVL.

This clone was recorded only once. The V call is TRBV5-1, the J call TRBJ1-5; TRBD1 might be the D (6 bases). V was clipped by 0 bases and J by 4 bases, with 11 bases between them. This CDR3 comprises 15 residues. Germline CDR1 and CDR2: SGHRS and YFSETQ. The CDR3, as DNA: TGCGCCAGCAGCTTGGTGTCGGGGGCTAATCAGCCCCAGCATTTT. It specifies CASSLVSGANQPQHF.

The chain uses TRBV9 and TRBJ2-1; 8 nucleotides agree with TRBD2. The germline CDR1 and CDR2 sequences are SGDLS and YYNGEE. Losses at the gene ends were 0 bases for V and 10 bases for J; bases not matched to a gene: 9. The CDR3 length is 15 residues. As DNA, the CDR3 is TGTGCCAGCAGCGTAGGCTCCAGCGGGAGAAAAGAGCAGTTCTTC. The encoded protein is CASSVGSSGRKEQFF.

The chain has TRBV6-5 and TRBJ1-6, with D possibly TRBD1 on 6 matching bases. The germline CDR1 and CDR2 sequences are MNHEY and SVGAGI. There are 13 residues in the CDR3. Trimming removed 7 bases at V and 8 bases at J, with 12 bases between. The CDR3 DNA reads TGTGCCAGCATGAGGGGGGCCGATTCACCCCTCCACTTT. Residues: CASMRGADSPLHF.

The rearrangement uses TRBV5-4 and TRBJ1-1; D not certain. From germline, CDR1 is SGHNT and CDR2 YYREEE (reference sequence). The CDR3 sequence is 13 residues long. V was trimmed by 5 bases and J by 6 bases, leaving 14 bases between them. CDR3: CASSLAGSSEAFF. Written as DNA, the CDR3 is TGTGCCAGCAGTTTAGCGGGGAGCTCTGAAGCTTTCTTT.

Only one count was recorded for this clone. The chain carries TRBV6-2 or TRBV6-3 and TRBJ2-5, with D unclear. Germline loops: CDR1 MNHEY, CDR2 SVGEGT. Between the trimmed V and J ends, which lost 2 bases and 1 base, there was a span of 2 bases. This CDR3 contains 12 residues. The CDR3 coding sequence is TGTGCCAGCAGTTACACCCAAGAGACCCAGTACTTC. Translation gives CASSYTQETQYF.

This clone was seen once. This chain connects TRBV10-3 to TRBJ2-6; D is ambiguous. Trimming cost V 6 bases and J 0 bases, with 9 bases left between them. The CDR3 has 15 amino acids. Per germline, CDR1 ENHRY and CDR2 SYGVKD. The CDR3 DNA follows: TGTGCCATCAGCAGACAAGGCTCTGGGGCCAACGTCCTGACTTTC. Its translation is CAISRQGSGANVLTF.

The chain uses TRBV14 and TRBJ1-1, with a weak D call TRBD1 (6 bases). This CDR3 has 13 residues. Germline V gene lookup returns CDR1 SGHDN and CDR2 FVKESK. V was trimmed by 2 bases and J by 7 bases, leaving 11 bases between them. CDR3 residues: CASSQNRDNEAFF. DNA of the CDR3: TGTGCCAGCAGCCAAAACCGGGACAATGAAGCTTTCTTT.

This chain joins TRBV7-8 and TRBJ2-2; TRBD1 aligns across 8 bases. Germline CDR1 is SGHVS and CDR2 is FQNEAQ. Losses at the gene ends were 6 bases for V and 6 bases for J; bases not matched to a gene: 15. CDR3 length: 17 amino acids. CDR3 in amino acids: CASSPDRGSVLAGELFF. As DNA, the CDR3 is TGTGCCAGCAGTCCCGACAGGGGATCGGTTTTGGCCGGGGAGCTGTTTTTT. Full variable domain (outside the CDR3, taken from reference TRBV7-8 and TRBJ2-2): GAGVSQSPRYKVAKRGQDVALRCDPISGHVSLFWYQQALGQGPEFLTYFQNEAQLDKSGLPSDRFFAERPEGSVSTLKIQRTQQEDSAVYLCASSPDRGSVLAGELFFGEGSRLTVL.

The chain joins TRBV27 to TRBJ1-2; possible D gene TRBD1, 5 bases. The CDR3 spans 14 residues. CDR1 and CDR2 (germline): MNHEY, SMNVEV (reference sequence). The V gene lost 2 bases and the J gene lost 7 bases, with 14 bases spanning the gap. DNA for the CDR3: TGTGCCAGCAGTTTAACCAGGGAAGGCGGTGGCTACACCTTC. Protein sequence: CASSLTREGGGYTF.

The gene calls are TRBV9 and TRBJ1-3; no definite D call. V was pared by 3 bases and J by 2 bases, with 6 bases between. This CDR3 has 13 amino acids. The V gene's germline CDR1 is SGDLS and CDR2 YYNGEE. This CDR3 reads CASSAQPGNTIYF. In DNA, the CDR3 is TGTGCCAGCAGCGCCCAACCTGGAAACACCATATATTTT.

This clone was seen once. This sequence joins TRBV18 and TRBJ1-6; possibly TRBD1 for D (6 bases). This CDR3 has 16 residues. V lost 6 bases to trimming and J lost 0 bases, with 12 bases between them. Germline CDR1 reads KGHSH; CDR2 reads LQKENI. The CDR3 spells CASSRDTSSYNSPLHF. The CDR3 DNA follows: TGTGCCAGCTCCCGGGACACGAGCTCCTATAATTCACCCCTCCACTTT.

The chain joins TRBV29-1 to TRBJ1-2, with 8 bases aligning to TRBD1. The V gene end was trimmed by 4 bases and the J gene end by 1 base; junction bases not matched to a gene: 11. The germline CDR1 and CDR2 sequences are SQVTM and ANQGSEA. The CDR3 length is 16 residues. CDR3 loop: CSVGGQAPFLNYGYTF. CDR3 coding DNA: TGCAGCGTTGGGGGACAGGCGCCTTTTCTTAACTATGGCTACACCTTC.

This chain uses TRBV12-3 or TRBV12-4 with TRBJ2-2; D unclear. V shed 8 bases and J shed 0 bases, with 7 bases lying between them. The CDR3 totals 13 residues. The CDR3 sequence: CASWRANTGELFF. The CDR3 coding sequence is TGTGCCAGCTGGAGAGCGAACACCGGGGAGCTGTTTTTT.

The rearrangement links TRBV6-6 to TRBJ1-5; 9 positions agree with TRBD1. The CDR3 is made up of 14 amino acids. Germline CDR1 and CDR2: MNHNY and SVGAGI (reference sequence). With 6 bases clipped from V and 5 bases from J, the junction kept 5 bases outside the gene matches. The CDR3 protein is CASRPTGGYQPQHF. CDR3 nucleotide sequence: TGTGCCAGCAGACCTACAGGGGGCTATCAGCCCCAGCATTTT.

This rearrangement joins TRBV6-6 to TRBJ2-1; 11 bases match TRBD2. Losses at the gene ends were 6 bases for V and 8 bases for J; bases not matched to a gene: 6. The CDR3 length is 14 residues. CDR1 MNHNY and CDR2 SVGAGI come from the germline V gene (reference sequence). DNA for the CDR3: TGTGCCAGCAGGACTAGCGGGGTAGGGCATGAGCAGTTCTTC. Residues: CASRTSGVGHEQFF.